This T cell receptor beta chain was sequenced for a study of breast tumors, draining lymph nodes, adjacent tissues. Study-wide results and limits: Tumor repertoires ranked between lymph nodes and nontumor tissue in diversity, with V and J gene preferences.

As to this clonotype: Its target is unknown.

The germline V gene has CDR1 SGDLS and CDR2 YYNGEE. The CDR3 covers 16 residues. J was trimmed by 1 base and V by 4 bases; bases with no gene match: 8. TCRdb processed the multiplex PCR reads anew with MiXCR; each CDR3 protein has one entry. Here the sample spans approximately 22,000 distinct CDR3 sequences, 45% to 75% being singletons. The sample consisted of breast tumor tissue. This clonotype was obtained from a female donor with breast cancer. Some clones in this sample may be carry-over from other donors' samples. The rearrangement links TRBV9 to TRBJ2-5; 9 nucleotides match TRBD2. The chain's CDR3 is CASSLASGGSQETQYF. The CDR3 region has the DNA TGTGCCAGCAGCCTTGCAAGCGGGGGGAGCCAAGAGACCCAGTACTTC.